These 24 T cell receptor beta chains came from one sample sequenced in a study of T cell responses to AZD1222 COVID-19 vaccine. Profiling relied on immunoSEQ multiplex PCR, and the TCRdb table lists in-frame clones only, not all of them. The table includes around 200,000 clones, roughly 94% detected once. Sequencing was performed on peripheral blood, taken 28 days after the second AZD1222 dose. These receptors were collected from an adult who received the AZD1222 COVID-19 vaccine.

CDR3 coding DNA: TGTGCCAGCAGTTACTCGGGCAGGGATACACCCCTCCACTTT. Protein sequence: CASSYSGRDTPLHF. The rearrangement joins TRBV6-6 to TRBJ1-6; tentatively, D is TRBD1 (5 bases). With 0 bases removed from V and 11 bases from J, the gap between germline ends came to 11 bases. The CDR3 has 14 amino acids. Per the germline V gene, CDR1 is MNHNY and CDR2 is SVGAGI (reference sequence).

The CDR3 region has the DNA TGTGCCAGCAGTGAACTCGGTAATGGCAATCAGCCCCAGCATTTT. It specifies CASSELGNGNQPQHF. The V call is TRBV6-1, the J call TRBJ1-5; D call uncertain. CDR1 and CDR2 (germline): MNHNS, SASEGT. This CDR3 comprises 15 residues. Trimming removed 2 bases from V and 2 bases from J, with 10 bases in between.

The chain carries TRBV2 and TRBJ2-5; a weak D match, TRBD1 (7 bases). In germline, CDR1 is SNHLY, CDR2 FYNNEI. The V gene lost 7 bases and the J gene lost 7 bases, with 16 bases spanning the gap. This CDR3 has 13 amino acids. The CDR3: CASNPRGVGTQYF. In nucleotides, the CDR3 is TGTGCCAGCAATCCCAGGGGGGTAGGGACCCAGTACTTC.

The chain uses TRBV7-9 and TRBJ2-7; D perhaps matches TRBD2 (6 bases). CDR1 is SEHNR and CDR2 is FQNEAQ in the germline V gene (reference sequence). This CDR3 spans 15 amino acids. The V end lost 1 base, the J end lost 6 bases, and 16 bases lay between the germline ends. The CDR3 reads CASSLVFLGGSEQYF. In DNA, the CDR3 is TGTGCCAGCAGCTTAGTGTTTTTAGGAGGGAGCGAGCAGTACTTC.

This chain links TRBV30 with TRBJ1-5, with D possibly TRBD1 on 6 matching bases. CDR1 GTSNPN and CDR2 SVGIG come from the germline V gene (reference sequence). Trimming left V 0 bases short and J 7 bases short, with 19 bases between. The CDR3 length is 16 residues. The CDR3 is CAWSVGLGGSGQPQHF. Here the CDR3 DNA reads TGTGCCTGGAGTGTAGGGTTAGGGGGATCTGGACAGCCCCAGCATTTT.

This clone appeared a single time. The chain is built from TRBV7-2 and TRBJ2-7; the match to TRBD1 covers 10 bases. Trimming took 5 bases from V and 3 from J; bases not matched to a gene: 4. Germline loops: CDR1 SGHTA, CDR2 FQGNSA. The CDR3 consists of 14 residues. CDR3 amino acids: CASSPGQGGYEQYF. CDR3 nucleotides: TGTGCCAGCAGCCCAGGACAGGGGGGCTACGAGCAGTACTTC.

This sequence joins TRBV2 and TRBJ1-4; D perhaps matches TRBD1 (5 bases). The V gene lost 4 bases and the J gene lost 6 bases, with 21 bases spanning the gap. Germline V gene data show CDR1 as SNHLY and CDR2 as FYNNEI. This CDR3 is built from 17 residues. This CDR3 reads CASSVHRERGEYEKLFF. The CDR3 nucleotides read TGTGCCAGCAGTGTCCACCGGGAGCGGGGCGAATATGAAAAACTGTTTTTT. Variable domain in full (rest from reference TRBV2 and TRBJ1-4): EPEVTQTPSHQVTQMGQEVILRCVPISNHLYFYWYRQILGQKVEFLVSFYNNEISEKSEIFDDQFSVERPDGSNFTLKIRSTKLEDSAMYFCASSVHRERGEYEKLFFGSGTQLSVL.

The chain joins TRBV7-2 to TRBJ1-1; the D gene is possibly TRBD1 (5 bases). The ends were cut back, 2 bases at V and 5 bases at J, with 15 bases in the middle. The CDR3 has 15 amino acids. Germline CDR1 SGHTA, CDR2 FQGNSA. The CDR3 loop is CASSLRASRGTEAFF. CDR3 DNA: TGTGCCAGCAGCTTACGCGCCAGTCGGGGGACTGAAGCTTTCTTT.

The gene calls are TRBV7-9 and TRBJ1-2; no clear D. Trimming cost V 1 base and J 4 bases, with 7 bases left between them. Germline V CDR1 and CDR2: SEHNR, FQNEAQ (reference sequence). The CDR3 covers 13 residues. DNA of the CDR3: TGTGCCAGCAGCTTAGTCCAGGTCTATGGCTACACCTTC. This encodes CASSLVQVYGYTF.

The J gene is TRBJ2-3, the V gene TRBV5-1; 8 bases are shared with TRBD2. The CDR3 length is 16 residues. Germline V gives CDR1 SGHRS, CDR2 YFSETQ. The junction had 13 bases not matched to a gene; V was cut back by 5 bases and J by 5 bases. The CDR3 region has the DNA TGCGCCAGCAGTTCGGGACTAGATTTTAGGAGAGATACGCAGTATTTT. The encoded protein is CASSSGLDFRRDTQYF.

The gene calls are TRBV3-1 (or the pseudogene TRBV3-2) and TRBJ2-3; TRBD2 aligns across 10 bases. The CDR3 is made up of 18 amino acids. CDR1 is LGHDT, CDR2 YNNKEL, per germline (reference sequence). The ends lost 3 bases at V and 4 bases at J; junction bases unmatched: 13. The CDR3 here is CASSHLRASGSLADTQYF. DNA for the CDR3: TGTGCCAGCAGCCACCTTCGGGCTAGCGGGAGCTTGGCAGATACGCAGTATTTT.

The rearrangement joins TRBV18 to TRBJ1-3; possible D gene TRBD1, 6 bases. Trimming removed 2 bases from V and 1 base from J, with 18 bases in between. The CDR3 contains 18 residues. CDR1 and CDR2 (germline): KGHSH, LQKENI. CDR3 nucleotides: TGTGCCAGCTCACCATTTAATTCCAGGGGAGCTTCTGGAAACACCATATATTTT. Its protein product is CASSPFNSRGASGNTIYF.

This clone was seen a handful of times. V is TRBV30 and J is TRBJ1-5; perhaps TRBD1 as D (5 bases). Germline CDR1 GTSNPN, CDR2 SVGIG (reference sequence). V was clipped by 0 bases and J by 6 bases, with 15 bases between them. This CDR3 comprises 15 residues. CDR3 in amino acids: CAWSVQAGRLQPQHF. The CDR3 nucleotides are TGTGCCTGGAGTGTACAGGCCGGGCGGCTTCAGCCCCAGCATTTT.

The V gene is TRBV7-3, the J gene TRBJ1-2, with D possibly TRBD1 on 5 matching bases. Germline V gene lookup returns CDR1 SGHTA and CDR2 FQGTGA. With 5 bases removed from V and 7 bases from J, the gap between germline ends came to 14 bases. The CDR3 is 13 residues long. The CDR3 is CASSDNAGVGYTF. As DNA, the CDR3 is TGTGCCAGCAGCGATAATGCGGGGGTTGGCTACACCTTC. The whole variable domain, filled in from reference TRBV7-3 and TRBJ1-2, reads GAGVSQTPSNKVTEKGKYVELRCDPISGHTALYWYRQSLGQGPEFLIYFQGTGAADDSGLPNDRFFAVRPEGSVSTLKIQRTERGDSAVYLCASSDNAGVGYTFGSGTRLTVV.

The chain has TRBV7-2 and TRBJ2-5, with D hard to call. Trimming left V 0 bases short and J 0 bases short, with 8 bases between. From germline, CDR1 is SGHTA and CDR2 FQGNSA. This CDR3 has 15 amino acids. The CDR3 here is CASSLAGAYQETQYF. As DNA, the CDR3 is TGTGCCAGCAGCTTAGCAGGAGCATACCAAGAGACCCAGTACTTC.

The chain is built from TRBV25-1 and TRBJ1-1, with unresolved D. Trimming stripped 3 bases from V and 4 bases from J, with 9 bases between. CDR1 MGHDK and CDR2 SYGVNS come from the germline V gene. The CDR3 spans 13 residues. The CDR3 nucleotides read TGTGCCAGCAGTGACTCGGGATCCACTGAAGCTTTCTTT. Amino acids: CASSDSGSTEAFF. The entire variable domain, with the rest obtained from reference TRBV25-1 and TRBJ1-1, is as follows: EADIYQTPRYLVIGTGKKITLECSQTMGHDKMYWYQQDPGMELHLIHYSYGVNSTEKGDLSSESTVSRIRTEHFPLTLESARPSHTSQYLCASSDSGSTEAFFGQGTRLTVV.

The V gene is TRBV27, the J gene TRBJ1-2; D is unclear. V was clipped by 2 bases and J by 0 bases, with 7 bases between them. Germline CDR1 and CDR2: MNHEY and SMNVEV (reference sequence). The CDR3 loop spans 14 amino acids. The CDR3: CASSLRRANYGYTF. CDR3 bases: TGTGCCAGCAGTTTACGACGAGCTAACTATGGCTACACCTTC.

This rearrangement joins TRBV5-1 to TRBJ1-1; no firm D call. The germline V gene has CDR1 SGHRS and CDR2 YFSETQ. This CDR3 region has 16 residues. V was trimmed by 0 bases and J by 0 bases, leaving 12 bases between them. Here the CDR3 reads CASSLVAGSMNTEAFF. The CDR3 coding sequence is TGCGCCAGCAGCTTGGTAGCGGGCTCTATGAACACTGAAGCTTTCTTT.

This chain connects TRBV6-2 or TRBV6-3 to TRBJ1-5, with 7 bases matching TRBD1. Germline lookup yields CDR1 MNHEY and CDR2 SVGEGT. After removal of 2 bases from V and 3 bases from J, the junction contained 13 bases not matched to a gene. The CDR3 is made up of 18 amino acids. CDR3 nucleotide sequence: TGTGCCAGCAGTTACAACCATCCGCCACAGGGGACCAATCAGCCCCAGCATTTT. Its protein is CASSYNHPPQGTNQPQHF.

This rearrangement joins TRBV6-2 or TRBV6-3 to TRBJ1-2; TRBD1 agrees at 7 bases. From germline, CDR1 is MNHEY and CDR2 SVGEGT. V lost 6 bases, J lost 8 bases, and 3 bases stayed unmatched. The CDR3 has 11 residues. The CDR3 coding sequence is TGTGCCAGCAGCAGGACAGGAGGCTACACCTTC. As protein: CASSRTGGYTF.

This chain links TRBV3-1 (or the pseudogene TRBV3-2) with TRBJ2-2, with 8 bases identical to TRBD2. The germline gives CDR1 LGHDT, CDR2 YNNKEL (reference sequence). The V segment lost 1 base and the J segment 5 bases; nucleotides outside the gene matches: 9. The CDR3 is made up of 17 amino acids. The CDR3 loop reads CASSQGSLAGWTGELFF. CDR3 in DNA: TGTGCCAGCAGCCAAGGGAGTCTAGCGGGTTGGACCGGGGAGCTGTTTTTT.

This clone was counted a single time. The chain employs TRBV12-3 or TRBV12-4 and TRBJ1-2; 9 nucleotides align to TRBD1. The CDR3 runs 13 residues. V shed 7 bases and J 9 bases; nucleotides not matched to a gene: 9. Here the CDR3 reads CASTRGQGIRYTF. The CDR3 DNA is TGTGCCAGCACCCGAGGACAGGGGATCCGCTACACCTTC.

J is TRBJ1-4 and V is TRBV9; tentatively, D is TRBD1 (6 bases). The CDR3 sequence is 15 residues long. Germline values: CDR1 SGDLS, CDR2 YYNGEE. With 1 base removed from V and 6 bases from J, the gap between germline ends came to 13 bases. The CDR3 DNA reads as TGTGCCAGCAGCGTACTAGGACAGAGTTATGAAAAACTGTTTTTT. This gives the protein CASSVLGQSYEKLFF.

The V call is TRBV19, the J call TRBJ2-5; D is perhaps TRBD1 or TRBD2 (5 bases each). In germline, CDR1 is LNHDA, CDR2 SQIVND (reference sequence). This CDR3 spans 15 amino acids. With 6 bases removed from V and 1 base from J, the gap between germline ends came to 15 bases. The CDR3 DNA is TGTGCCAGTAGAAAGAACCCGGGGACCCAAGAGACCCAGTACTTC. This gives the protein CASRKNPGTQETQYF.